This TCR beta chain was obtained from a study of blood T cell repertoires in COVID-19. In the study overall: Specimens from acute and convalescent COVID-19 originated in the United States, Italy and Spain. T cells, B-cell-depleted T cells, or PBMCs provided the cDNA or gDNA that served as material.

The germline CDR1 and CDR2 sequences are SNHLY and FYNNEI. The CDR3 runs 15 residues. The ends were cut back, 2 bases at V and 0 bases at J, with 7 bases in the middle. As processed by the authors: For nucleated cells, counts were estimated from reference gene primer amplification. Assay used: immunoSEQ multiplex PCR; TCRdb lists only in-frame clones, some missing. That table gives V, J and clone size, and the DNA gave D and trimming. There are approximately 96,000 clones in the sample; 90% occur only once, and approximately 1.8% lies in the top ten. The chain recombines TRBV2 with TRBJ1-4; D gene ambiguous. This clonotype was obtained from a man aged 55 to 70 with acute or convalescent COVID-19. Sequenced material: peripheral blood. CDR3 protein: CASSELRATNEKLFF. Written as DNA, the CDR3 is TGTGCCAGCAGTGAATTGAGAGCAACTAATGAAAAACTGTTTTTT.